Included here is one TCR beta chain sequence, with context. The target antigen is unknown. 13 Jbeta primers and 60 Vbeta primers were used for the PCR. Profiling relied on immunoSEQ multiplex PCR, and the TCRdb table lists in-frame clones only, not all of them. The profile covers roughly 200,000 clones, with roughly 86% appearing a single time and roughly 3.1% taken by the ten largest. This specimen comes from a study of cytomegalovirus exposure and HLA in healthy donors. The study's findings and limits: The study designated 150 to 200 TCR beta chains cytomegalovirus-associated. Most subjects had HLA-A and HLA-B alleles reportedly predicted accurately by TCR beta sequences. The study had only CMV serostatus as immune exposure information.

With 6 bases clipped from V and 0 bases from J, the junction kept 7 bases outside the gene matches. The CDR3 is 16 amino acids. The germline gives CDR1 SGHNT, CDR2 YENEEA. Input material: PBMCs. The sequence derives from a man in his forties or fifties in good health and CMV-seropositive. The chain uses TRBV11-3 and TRBJ2-1; 8 positions agree with TRBD1. CDR3 nucleotide sequence: TGTGCCAGCAGACTCGGGACAGGTGGCTCCTACAATGAGCAGTTCTTC. Translated: CASRLGTGGSYNEQFF.